The 19 T cell receptor beta chains in this list originate from one sample, sequenced in a study of blood T cell repertoires in COVID-19. This table comes from immunoSEQ multiplex PCR, and its TCRdb copy is limited to in-frame clones, with some not included. In the table there are 350,000 to 400,000 clones, approximately 90% of which are singletons. Sequencing was performed on PBMCs or T cells enriched from blood (not recorded which). The receptor set was obtained from a woman between 40 and 50 years old who had been exposed to COVID-19.

V is TRBV5-6 and J is TRBJ1-6; possibly TRBD1 for D (6 bases). This CDR3 is 14 amino acids long. Germline V gene lookup returns CDR1 SGHDT and CDR2 YYEEEE. Trimming left V 6 bases short and J 7 bases short, with 14 bases between. The CDR3 nucleotides are TGTGCCAGCAACAGTGGGGGGGCCAATTCACCCCTCCACTTT. The encoded protein is CASNSGGANSPLHF.

The V call is TRBV11-3, the J call TRBJ1-5; D call uncertain. Trimming stripped 0 bases from V and 4 bases from J, with 13 bases between. This CDR3 has 16 residues. CDR1 SGHNT and CDR2 YENEEA come from the germline V gene. The DNA for the CDR3 is TGTGCCAGCAGCTTAGAACTCCCCTTTGTTAATCAGCCCCAGCATTTT. This sequence encodes CASSLELPFVNQPQHF.

The CDR3 DNA sequence: TGTGCCAGCAGCCTAGATCGGCCAGATACGCAGTATTTT. It encodes CASSLDRPDTQYF. The J gene is TRBJ2-3, the V gene TRBV7-3, with D unresolved. Germline CDR1 is SGHTA and CDR2 is FQGTGA. The CDR3 contains 13 residues. Trimming took 5 bases from V and 4 from J, leaving 10 bases between them. Drawing the rest from reference TRBV7-3 and TRBJ2-3, the complete variable domain is GAGVSQTPSNKVTEKGKYVELRCDPISGHTALYWYRQSLGQGPEFLIYFQGTGAADDSGLPNDRFFAVRPEGSVSTLKIQRTERGDSAVYLCASSLDRPDTQYFGPGTRLTVL.

A single count supports this clone. V gene TRBV5-1 combines with J gene TRBJ2-3, with 10 bases lining up with TRBD2. The CDR3 extends over 15 amino acids. Germline CDR1 SGHRS, CDR2 YFSETQ. Trimming cost V 4 bases and J 6 bases; bases outside gene matches: 8. The CDR3 DNA reads TGCGCCAGCAGCAGCCAGCGGGGGGGCCCGGATACGCAGTATTTT. Protein: CASSSQRGGPDTQYF.

A note on this clone: The sample contains more than one DNA sequence encoding this CDR3. The chain links TRBV5-1 to TRBJ1-2; D is perhaps TRBD1 (6 bases). V lost 0 bases to trimming and J lost 8 bases, with 8 bases between them. The CDR3 sequence is 12 residues long. Germline values: CDR1 SGHRS, CDR2 YFSETQ. CDR3 sequence: CASSLDRDGYTF. In DNA form, the CDR3 reads TGCGCCAGCAGCTTGGACAGGGACGGCTACACCTTC.

The chain recombines TRBV7-9 with TRBJ1-5; 11 bases line up with TRBD1. The germline gives CDR1 SEHNR, CDR2 FQNEAQ (reference sequence). After removal of 1 base from V and 2 bases from J, the junction contained 10 bases not matched to a gene. The CDR3 has 19 amino acids. DNA for the CDR3: TGTGCCAGCAGCTTAGGGTTTACGGGACAGGGGGGTGGCAATCAGCCCCAGCATTTT. This codes for CASSLGFTGQGGGNQPQHF.

The chain couples TRBV19 to TRBJ2-3; a possible D gene is TRBD1 (5 bases). CDR1 LNHDA and CDR2 SQIVND come from the germline V gene (reference sequence). V lost 8 bases to trimming and J lost 4 bases, with 16 bases between them. The length of the CDR3 is 14 residues. CDR3 bases: TGTGCCAGTTCGTTCCGACAGCTTCCAGATACGCAGTATTTT. Translating it yields CASSFRQLPDTQYF.

The rearrangement uses TRBV27 and TRBJ1-1, with 10 bases that match TRBD1. This CDR3 has 16 amino acids. Germline V gene lookup returns CDR1 MNHEY and CDR2 SMNVEV (reference sequence). The junction had 12 bases not matched to a gene; V was cut back by 6 bases and J by 5 bases. The CDR3 region is CASSSGDRGYLTEAFF. The CDR3 DNA reads TGTGCCAGCAGCAGCGGGGACAGGGGATACTTGACTGAAGCTTTCTTT.

The chain couples TRBV20-1 to TRBJ1-1, with D uncertain. The CDR3 totals 11 residues. The germline V gene encodes CDR1 DFQATT and CDR2 SNEGSKA (reference sequence). The V and J ends lost 3 bases and 8 bases respectively, with 10 bases between them. CDR3 loop: CSASGAVEAFF. DNA of the CDR3: TGCAGTGCTAGCGGTGCCGTGGAAGCTTTCTTT.

CDR3 region: CASALGLRYNEQFF. CDR3 coding DNA: TGTGCTAGTGCCCTGGGACTTCGGTACAATGAGCAGTTCTTC. The gene calls are TRBV12-5 and TRBJ2-1; D possibly corresponds to TRBD2 (6 bases). There are 14 residues in the CDR3. Trimming stripped 7 bases from V and 4 bases from J, with 14 bases between. In germline, CDR1 is LGHNT, CDR2 FRNRAP.

V is TRBV18 and J is TRBJ1-4; D unclear. The CDR3 is 13 residues long. The V gene's germline CDR1 is KGHSH and CDR2 LQKENI. Trimming pared 8 bases from V and 7 bases from J, leaving 14 bases between. The CDR3 protein is CASAEASGEKLFF. In DNA, the CDR3 is TGTGCCAGCGCTGAGGCCTCCGGTGAAAAACTGTTTTTT.

The CDR3 DNA follows: TGTGCCAGCAGCGGACGACAGGGGGCCGGGGAGCTGTTTTTT. This gives the protein CASSGRQGAGELFF. This sequence joins TRBV11-1 and TRBJ2-2; the match to TRBD1 covers 9 bases. CDR1 is SGHAT and CDR2 is FQDESV in the germline V gene (reference sequence). The J segment lost 6 bases and the V segment lost 5 bases, leaving 4 bases of the junction unmatched. The CDR3 length is 14 residues.

With regard to this clone: Other DNA sequences of this sample code for an identical CDR3. The gene calls are TRBV12-3 or TRBV12-4 and TRBJ2-5; no firm D call. V was trimmed by 6 bases and J by 4 bases, leaving 6 bases between them. This CDR3 region has 11 residues. CDR3 in amino acids: CASSRGETQYF. CDR3 DNA: TGTGCCAGCAGCCGAGGAGAGACCCAGTACTTC.

This chain uses TRBV19 with TRBJ1-2, with 8 bases identical to TRBD1. Germline V gives CDR1 LNHDA, CDR2 SQIVND (reference sequence). The V segment lost 5 bases and the J segment 8 bases; nucleotides outside the gene matches: 13. The CDR3 length is 15 residues. CDR3 amino acids: CASSADRGLSQGYTF. In DNA form, the CDR3 reads TGTGCCAGTAGTGCCGACAGGGGCCTTTCTCAGGGCTACACCTTC.

The chain recombines TRBV4-3 with TRBJ2-7, with TRBD2 matching over 13 bases. This CDR3 comprises 20 residues. Trimming at V came to 0 bases and at J to 2 bases, leaving 13 bases not matched to a gene. The V gene's germline CDR1 is LGHNA and CDR2 YSLEER. The CDR3 DNA sequence: TGCGCCAGCAGCCAAGATCTGAGGACTAGCGGGAGCCCGTCCCCCTACGAGCAGTACTTC. Its translation is CASSQDLRTSGSPSPYEQYF.

The chain is built from TRBV28 and TRBJ1-2, with D possibly TRBD1 on 5 matching bases. The CDR3 has 15 amino acids. Trimming took 2 bases from V and 8 from J, leaving 18 bases between them. The germline V gene has CDR1 MDHEN and CDR2 SYDVKM. CDR3 in DNA: TGTGCCAGCAGTTTAGGGAACTTCAGGGTAGAGGGCTACACCTTC. This translates into CASSLGNFRVEGYTF.

This clone occurred once. The chain joins TRBV7-9 to TRBJ1-2; D not certain. The CDR3 totals 13 residues. Germline CDR1 is SEHNR and CDR2 is FQNEAQ (reference sequence). The V and J ends lost 0 bases and 8 bases respectively, with 10 bases between them. The CDR3: CASSLAGGFGYTF. CDR3 sequence (DNA): TGTGCCAGCAGCTTAGCCGGAGGGTTCGGCTACACCTTC.

This chain uses TRBV6-6 with TRBJ1-1, with 7 bases aligning to TRBD1. Germline CDR1 is MNHNY and CDR2 is SVGAGI (reference sequence). The V segment lost 6 bases and the J segment 1 base; nucleotides outside the gene matches: 11. The CDR3 has 16 amino acids. CDR3 sequence reads: CASSQLPGQKNTEAFF. In DNA, the CDR3 is TGTGCCAGCAGCCAATTGCCGGGACAGAAGAACACTGAAGCTTTCTTT.

V and J are TRBV9 and TRBJ2-5; D is uncertain. This CDR3 has 15 amino acids. The germline CDR1 and CDR2 sequences are SGDLS and YYNGEE. Trimming left V 0 bases short and J 7 bases short, with 16 bases between. CDR3 in DNA: TGTGCCAGCAGCGTAGACCCCGCCCTAGTGGGGACCCAGTACTTC. Translation: CASSVDPALVGTQYF.